Sequencing of this T cell receptor (beta chain) was carried out in a study of cytomegalovirus exposure and HLA in healthy donors. PCR amplification relied on 60 Vbeta primers (plus 13 Jbeta primers). TCRdb's table, derived via immunoSEQ multiplex PCR, lists solely in-frame clones and lacks some. The sample lists over 75,000 clones, about 72% occurring once. There are a few counts of this clone. V lost 8 bases and J lost 6, with 14 bases in between. The CDR3 has 13 amino acids. The germline V gene encodes CDR1 ENHRY and CDR2 SYGVKD. The receptor's source is a man aged 25 to 40 in good health and CMV-seronegative. The sequenced material came from PBMCs. The chain recombines TRBV10-3 with TRBJ1-5; D is uncertain. This CDR3 is CAIRGGESQPQHF. In DNA form, the CDR3 reads TGTGCCATCCGGGGAGGCGAGAGTCAGCCCCAGCATTTT.